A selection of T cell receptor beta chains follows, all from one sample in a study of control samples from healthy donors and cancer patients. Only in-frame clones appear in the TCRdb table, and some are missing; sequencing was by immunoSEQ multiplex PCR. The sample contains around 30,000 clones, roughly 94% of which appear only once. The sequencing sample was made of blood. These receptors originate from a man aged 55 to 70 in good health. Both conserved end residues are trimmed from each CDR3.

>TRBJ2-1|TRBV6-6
ASSRPYNEQF
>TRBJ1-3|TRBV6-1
ASSDPRKISGNTIY
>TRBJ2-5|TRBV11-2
ASSSPQAWEGAKRETQY
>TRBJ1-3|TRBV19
ASSLRDRPDGNTIY
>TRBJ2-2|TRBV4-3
ASSLGTGLTGELF
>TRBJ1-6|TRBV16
ASSQDYYNSPLH
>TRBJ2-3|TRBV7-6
ASSSRAGGITDTQY
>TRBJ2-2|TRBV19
ASRFGRGSTGELF
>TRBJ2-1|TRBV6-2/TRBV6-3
ASSYPGHVNEQF
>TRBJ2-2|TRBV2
ASSESLRGTGELF
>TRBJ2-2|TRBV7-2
ASRPGAGTGELF
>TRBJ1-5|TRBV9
ASSALGLSNQPQH
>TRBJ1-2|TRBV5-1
ASSLALGQGYGYT
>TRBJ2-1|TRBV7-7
ASSLGLAGGHEQF